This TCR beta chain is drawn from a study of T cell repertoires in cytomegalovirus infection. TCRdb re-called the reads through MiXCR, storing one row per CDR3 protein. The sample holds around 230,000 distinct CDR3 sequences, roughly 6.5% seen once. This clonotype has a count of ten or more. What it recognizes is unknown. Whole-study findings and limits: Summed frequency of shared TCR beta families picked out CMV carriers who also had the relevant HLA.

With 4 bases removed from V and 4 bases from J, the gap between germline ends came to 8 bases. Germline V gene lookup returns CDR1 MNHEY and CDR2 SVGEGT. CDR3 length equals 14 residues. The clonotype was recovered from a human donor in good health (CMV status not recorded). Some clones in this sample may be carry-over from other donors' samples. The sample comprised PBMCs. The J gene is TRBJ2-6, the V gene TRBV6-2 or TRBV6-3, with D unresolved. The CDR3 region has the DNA TGTGCCAGCAGTTTTGGCCTGGGGGCCAACGTCCTGACTTTC. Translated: CASSFGLGANVLTF.